The present T cell receptor (beta chain) was sequenced within a study of blood T cell repertoires in COVID-19. Study-wide context: The study drew acute and convalescent COVID-19 samples from the United States, Italy and Spain. T cells, B-cell-depleted T cells, or PBMCs provided the cDNA or gDNA that served as material.

CDR3 length equals 16 residues. Germline trimming cut 5 bases from V and 2 bases from J; bases unmatched to any gene: 12. Looked up from germline, CDR1 is SGHRS and CDR2 is YFSETQ. Original processing notes: Estimation of nucleated cell counts was performed using reference gene primer amplification. The table came from immunoSEQ multiplex PCR; TCRdb's copy has only in-frame clones and leaves some out. V and J calls and clone size follow that table, whereas D and trimming were derived from the DNA. Of 350,000 to 400,000 clones listed, about 90% are singletons. Recruited during active infection, patients (from Seattle) were subsequently followed longitudinally.

The chain couples TRBV5-1 to TRBJ2-5; the match to TRBD2 covers 7 bases. The TCR originated in a woman in her thirties with COVID-19, enrolled during active disease. The sequenced material came from peripheral blood. CDR3 bases: TGCGCCAGCAGTCCGGCTCGCGGGGGAAGTCAAGAGACCCAGTACTTC. Protein product: CASSPARGGSQETQYF.